These 29 T cell receptor beta chains share one sample of origin, sequenced in a study of T cell repertoires in Merkel cell carcinoma (dated by TCRdb to between 2018 and 2021). The library was generated by the immunoSEQ multiplex PCR assay. TCRdb provides this immuneACCESS table in a form limited to in-frame rearrangements. Some clones are lacking; in checked studies, under half of them reflect an unresolved V gene, and why the rest are absent is not known. Within this sample are approximately 14,000 clones, with 65% to 85% of them counted one time only. The top ten hold 17% of the sample. The sequenced material came from tumor tissue. The receptors stem from an adult with Merkel cell carcinoma.

This clone was recorded a few times. The chain employs TRBV6-5 and TRBJ2-7, with 9 bases matching TRBD1. The germline CDR1 and CDR2 sequences are MNHEY and SVGAGI. The CDR3 extends over 14 amino acids. V gave up 7 bases and J gave up 2 bases; unmatched junction bases: 6. The CDR3 DNA is TGTGCCAGCAAAGGGACAGGGTTTGCCTACGAGCAGTACTTC. It specifies CASKGTGFAYEQYF.

The chain has TRBV10-3 and TRBJ2-5, with a weak D call TRBD2 (6 bases). CDR1 is ENHRY and CDR2 is SYGVKD in the germline V gene. The CDR3 contains 14 residues. V lost 2 bases and J 2 bases, leaving 9 bases between the germline ends. In DNA, the CDR3 is TGTGCCATCAGTGAGGGGGGGAAACAAGAGACCCAGTACTTC. Its translation: CAISEGGKQETQYF.

This clone came up a few times. The chain uses TRBV12-3 or TRBV12-4 and TRBJ1-5; a possible D gene is TRBD1 (5 bases). This CDR3 has 13 amino acids. The germline V and J ends were trimmed by 7 bases and 6 bases, with 13 bases remaining between them. For the CDR3, the DNA is TGTGCCAGCAATAAGGGGCGAGCTCAGCCCCAGCATTTT. Translating gives CASNKGRAQPQHF.

The V and J genes are TRBV6-1 and TRBJ2-3; tentatively, D is TRBD1 (6 bases). This CDR3 region has 14 residues. The V and J ends lost 3 bases and 4 bases respectively, with 11 bases between them. CDR1 and CDR2 from the germline V gene are MNHNS and SASEGT. The CDR3 reads CASSDRGGSDTQYF. The DNA for the CDR3 is TGTGCCAGCAGTGACAGGGGTGGGTCAGATACGCAGTATTTT.

The chain joins TRBV7-2 to TRBJ2-7; possibly TRBD2 for D (6 bases). The germline V gene encodes CDR1 SGHTA and CDR2 FQGNSA. V gave up 0 bases and J gave up 3 bases, with 15 bases separating them. This CDR3 has 16 residues. CDR3 in amino acids: CASSLATGVDRYEQYF. The CDR3 nucleotides are TGTGCCAGCAGCTTAGCTACGGGAGTGGACCGCTACGAGCAGTACTTC. Combining the CDR3 with reference TRBV7-2 and TRBJ2-7 gives the whole variable domain GAGVSQSPSNKVTEKGKDVELRCDPISGHTALYWYRQSLGQGLEFLIYFQGNSAPDKSGLPSDRFSAERTGGSVSTLTIQRTQQEDSAVYLCASSLATGVDRYEQYFGPGTRLTVT.

The J gene is TRBJ1-5, the V gene TRBV5-1; TRBD1 matches at 9 bases. Germline-derived CDR1 and CDR2 are SGHRS and YFSETQ. Germline trimming cut 4 bases from V and 5 bases from J; bases unmatched to any gene: 7. The CDR3 length is 15 residues. The CDR3 is CASSESGTGHQPQHF. Here the CDR3 DNA reads TGCGCCAGCAGCGAGTCCGGGACAGGGCATCAGCCCCAGCATTTT.

In nucleotides, the CDR3 is TGCGCCAGCAGCCACCCCACGGGACAGCCTAATGAAAAACTGTTTTTT. This translates into CASSHPTGQPNEKLFF. The chain is built from TRBV4-3 and TRBJ1-4; 7 bases map to TRBD1. Germline assignment: CDR1 LGHNA and CDR2 YSLEER. The CDR3 spans 16 residues. The V and J ends lost 3 bases and 3 bases, in that order; junction bases with no gene match: 7.

The chain carries TRBV27 and TRBJ2-7; possible D gene TRBD2, 6 bases. Germline V lookup: CDR1 MNHEY, CDR2 SMNVEV (reference sequence). V lost 3 bases to trimming and J lost 7 bases, with 16 bases between them. The CDR3 has 14 amino acids. The CDR3: CASSLTGVFGEQYF. CDR3 DNA sequence: TGTGCCAGCAGTTTGACGGGGGTGTTTGGAGAGCAGTACTTC.

V gene TRBV28 combines with J gene TRBJ2-2; 7 bases map to TRBD1. The CDR3 contains 16 residues. V was pared by 6 bases and J by 0 bases, with 7 bases of the junction left unmatched. The V gene's germline CDR1 is MDHEN and CDR2 SYDVKM. The CDR3 nucleotides are TGTGCCAGCAGCTCATACAGGGGCGCGAACACCGGGGAGCTGTTTTTT. Translation gives CASSSYRGANTGELFF.

The CDR3 loop is CASTPGWVWVAGDQETQYF. The CDR3 coding sequence is TGTGCCAGCACCCCAGGTTGGGTGTGGGTAGCGGGAGACCAAGAGACCCAGTACTTC. The V gene is TRBV28, the J gene TRBJ2-5; 9 bases agree with TRBD2. V trimming: 7 bases; J trimming: 0 bases; junction bases outside the gene matches: 18. CDR3 size: 19 residues. CDR1 MDHEN and CDR2 SYDVKM come from the germline V gene.

This clone was seen more than once but under ten times. The chain combines TRBV28 with TRBJ1-3; 9 bases agree with TRBD1. Trimming removed 4 bases from V and 5 bases from J; junction bases left unmatched: 6. Germline loops: CDR1 MDHEN, CDR2 SYDVKM. The CDR3 contains 15 residues. As DNA, the CDR3 is TGTGCCAGCAGTTCCCCGGGACAGGGACGAAACACCATATATTTT. This gives the protein CASSSPGQGRNTIYF.

The V call is TRBV7-6, the J call TRBJ2-5; no definite D call. CDR3 size: 13 residues. The germline CDR1 and CDR2 sequences are SGHVS and FNYEAQ. V was shortened by 0 bases and J by 0 bases, with 2 bases between the two germline ends. DNA of the CDR3: TGTGCCAGCAGCTTAGCAAACCAAGAGACCCAGTACTTC. It specifies CASSLANQETQYF.

The V call is TRBV3-1 (or the pseudogene TRBV3-2), the J call TRBJ1-2, with D hard to call. Germline assignment: CDR1 LGHDT and CDR2 YNNKEL (reference sequence). CDR3 length equals 15 residues. Deletions cut 0 bases from V and 4 bases from J, with 12 bases between. CDR3 region: CASSQDMGQAYGYTF. The CDR3 coding sequence is TGTGCCAGCAGCCAAGATATGGGCCAGGCCTATGGCTACACCTTC.

The V gene is TRBV19, the J gene TRBJ1-1; tentatively, D is TRBD1 (5 bases). V was shortened by 0 bases and J by 11 bases, with 13 bases between the two germline ends. The germline CDR1 and CDR2 sequences are LNHDA and SQIVND (reference sequence). There are 13 residues in the CDR3. CDR3 amino acids: CASSIEGQKRAFF. The DNA for the CDR3 is TGTGCCAGTAGTATAGAGGGGCAGAAGAGGGCTTTCTTT.

This rearrangement joins TRBV7-2 to TRBJ2-2, with D unresolved. CDR1 SGHTA and CDR2 FQGNSA come from the germline V gene. Trimming cost V 1 base and J 0 bases, with 6 bases left between them. The CDR3 runs 15 residues. The CDR3 nucleotides read TGTGCCAGCAGCTTAGGGCCCTCGAACACCGGGGAGCTGTTTTTT. Translated, it gives CASSLGPSNTGELFF. The variable domain in full, completed from reference TRBV7-2 and TRBJ2-2, reads GAGVSQSPSNKVTEKGKDVELRCDPISGHTALYWYRQSLGQGLEFLIYFQGNSAPDKSGLPSDRFSAERTGGSVSTLTIQRTQQEDSAVYLCASSLGPSNTGELFFGEGSRLTVL.

This chain joins TRBV5-4 and TRBJ2-1; 8 nucleotides line up with TRBD2. Trimming cost V 4 bases and J 0 bases; bases outside gene matches: 6. Per germline, CDR1 SGHNT and CDR2 YYREEE (reference sequence). CDR3 length equals 16 residues. This CDR3 reads CASSHSGASSYNEQFF. In DNA, the CDR3 is TGTGCCAGCAGCCATAGCGGGGCGAGCTCCTACAATGAGCAGTTCTTC. Variable domain in full (rest from reference TRBV5-4 and TRBJ2-1): ETGVTQSPTHLIKTRGQQVTLRCSSQSGHNTVSWYQQALGQGPQFIFQYYREEENGRGNFPPRFSGLQFPNYSSELNVNALELDDSALYLCASSHSGASSYNEQFFGPGTRLTVL.

The rearrangement joins TRBV10-3 to TRBJ2-7; 10 bases line up with TRBD2. The CDR3 length is 16 residues. Losses at the gene ends were 4 bases for V and 1 base for J; bases not matched to a gene: 7. Germline values: CDR1 ENHRY, CDR2 SYGVKD. The CDR3 loop is CAISVAGLATSYEQYF. The CDR3 DNA sequence: TGTGCCATCAGTGTCGCGGGACTAGCGACGTCCTACGAGCAGTACTTC.

The chain combines TRBV7-9 with TRBJ2-1; 10 bases map to TRBD2. Trimming cost V 3 bases and J 5 bases; bases outside gene matches: 7. The CDR3 totals 16 residues. The germline V gene has CDR1 SEHNR and CDR2 FQNEAQ (reference sequence). CDR3 amino acids: CASSFSLAGEDNEQFF. The CDR3 bases are TGTGCCAGCAGCTTTAGCCTAGCGGGAGAAGACAATGAGCAGTTCTTC.

This chain connects TRBV29-1 to TRBJ2-1, with 10 bases aligning to TRBD2. With 3 bases clipped from V and 8 bases from J, the junction kept 4 bases outside the gene matches. Germline lookup yields CDR1 SQVTM and CDR2 ANQGSEA. The CDR3 is 13 amino acids. CDR3 protein: CSVEISGRDEQFF. CDR3 nucleotides: TGCAGCGTTGAGATCAGCGGGAGGGATGAGCAGTTCTTC.

CDR3 nucleotides: TGTGCCAGTAGGCTGACCGGAGCAACTAATGAAAAACTGTTTTTT. This encodes CASRLTGATNEKLFF. This chain connects TRBV19 to TRBJ1-4; D is uncertain. V shed 6 bases and J shed 0 bases, with 11 bases lying between them. Germline loops: CDR1 LNHDA, CDR2 SQIVND (reference sequence). This CDR3 spans 15 amino acids.

The gene calls are TRBV7-8 and TRBJ1-2; D unresolved. The CDR3 loop spans 13 amino acids. V was trimmed by 1 base and J by 4 bases, leaving 7 bases between them. The germline CDR1 and CDR2 sequences are SGHVS and FQNEAQ. The CDR3 region is CASSLGRLYGYTF. The CDR3 DNA reads TGTGCCAGCAGCTTAGGACGGCTCTATGGCTACACCTTC.

V usage is TRBV3-1 (or the pseudogene TRBV3-2) and J usage is TRBJ2-5, with 7 bases lining up with TRBD2. The CDR3 spans 14 residues. V lost 0 bases to trimming and J lost 5 bases; unmatched junction nucleotides: 3. Germline V CDR1 and CDR2: LGHDT, YNNKEL (reference sequence). CDR3 nucleotides: TGTGCCAGCAGCCAAGAATCGGGGGGTGAGACCCAGTACTTC. Translation gives CASSQESGGETQYF.

The J gene is TRBJ2-5, the V gene TRBV13, with 8 positions matching TRBD2. Looked up from germline, CDR1 is PRHDT and CDR2 is FYEKMQ (reference sequence). The J segment lost 2 bases and the V segment lost 5 bases, leaving 4 bases of the junction unmatched. The CDR3 runs 14 residues. CDR3 nucleotides: TGTGCCAGCAGCCGGGGGGGCCCTCAAGAGACCCAGTACTTC. Protein sequence: CASSRGGPQETQYF. The full variable domain, its missing parts supplied by reference TRBV13 and TRBJ2-5, is AAGVIQSPRHLIKEKRETATLKCYPIPRHDTVYWYQQGPGQDPQFLISFYEKMQSDKGSIPDRFSAQQFSDYHSELNMSSLELGDSALYFCASSRGGPQETQYFGPGTRLLVL.

The rearrangement joins TRBV6-6 to TRBJ2-3; 7 nucleotides agree with TRBD2. Looked up from germline, CDR1 is MNHNY and CDR2 is SVGAGI (reference sequence). CDR3 size: 14 residues. V lost 6 bases, J lost 0 bases, and 3 bases stayed unmatched. The CDR3 sequence: CASRLLASTDTQYF. CDR3 DNA sequence: TGTGCCAGCAGATTACTAGCGAGCACAGATACGCAGTATTTT.

The chain links TRBV28 to TRBJ1-2; 7 bases agree with TRBD1. Trimming removed 2 bases from V and 8 bases from J; junction bases left unmatched: 11. This CDR3 has 15 amino acids. Germline values: CDR1 MDHEN, CDR2 SYDVKM. CDR3 DNA sequence: TGTGCCAGCAGTTTAGGGGGACAGCGAAGCGGGGGCTACACCTTC. Its translation is CASSLGGQRSGGYTF.

The chain recombines TRBV9 with TRBJ2-2; the D is unclear. Trimming cost V 4 bases and J 7 bases, with 11 bases left between them. This CDR3 spans 13 amino acids. CDR1 SGDLS and CDR2 YYNGEE come from the germline V gene. CDR3 sequence (DNA): TGTGCCAGCAGCCTACGACATGTCGGGGAGCTGTTTTTT. Translating it yields CASSLRHVGELFF. Combining the CDR3 with reference TRBV9 and TRBJ2-2 gives the whole variable domain DSGVTQTPKHLITATGQRVTLRCSPRSGDLSVYWYQQSLDQGLQFLIQYYNGEERAKGNILERFSAQQFPDLHSELNLSSLELGDSALYFCASSLRHVGELFFGEGSRLTVL.

The chain links TRBV28 to TRBJ1-2; unclear D gene. V was clipped by 3 bases and J by 5 bases, with 10 bases between them. Per germline, CDR1 MDHEN and CDR2 SYDVKM. The length of the CDR3 is 13 residues. Written as DNA, the CDR3 is TGTGCCAGCAGTTTGGTCAGCTTGTATGGCTACACCTTC. Translating gives CASSLVSLYGYTF.

Only a few counts were recorded for this clone. J is TRBJ1-6 and V is TRBV5-1; no clear D. The CDR3 has 14 residues. V lost 2 bases, J lost 8 bases, and 11 bases lay in between. Germline loops: CDR1 SGHRS, CDR2 YFSETQ. In DNA form, the CDR3 reads TGCGCCAGCAGCTTAACTCCGAGCTATTCACCCCTCCACTTT. Its protein is CASSLTPSYSPLHF.

This clone was seen a few times. The chain joins TRBV7-2 to TRBJ1-2; possibly TRBD1 for D (5 bases). Trimming took off 1 base at V and 3 bases at J, with 15 bases between the two ends. The CDR3 sequence is 16 residues long. The germline CDR1 and CDR2 sequences are SGHTA and FQGNSA. This CDR3 reads CASSLGIGADYYGYTF. CDR3 in DNA: TGTGCCAGCAGCTTAGGGATAGGGGCAGATTACTATGGCTACACCTTC.